The 3 T cell receptor beta chains below were found in one sample sequenced in a study of cytomegalovirus exposure and HLA in healthy donors. A multiplex PCR was run with 60 Vbeta primers and 13 Jbeta primers. TCRdb's copy holds only in-frame clones and misses some; the assay was immunoSEQ multiplex PCR. Its clone listing holds about 160,000 clones. Specimen: PBMCs. These receptors were taken from a woman aged 55-70 years in good health and CMV-seronegative.

The J gene is TRBJ1-2, the V gene TRBV7-2; the D gene is possibly TRBD1 (5 bases). The germline V gene encodes CDR1 SGHTA and CDR2 FQGNSA. The CDR3 runs to 15 residues. V was trimmed by 5 bases and J by 2 bases, leaving 15 bases between them. CDR3 protein: CASSPSRNRNYGYTF. The CDR3 DNA follows: TGTGCCAGCAGCCCCAGCAGAAACAGGAACTATGGCTACACCTTC.

This rearrangement joins TRBV2 to TRBJ2-6, with D unresolved. V lost 7 bases to trimming and J lost 1 base, with 8 bases between them. Germline CDR1 is SNHLY and CDR2 is FYNNEI. The CDR3 loop spans 14 amino acids. This CDR3 is CASNSRSGANVLTF. As DNA, the CDR3 is TGTGCCAGCAACAGTCGGTCTGGGGCCAACGTCCTGACTTTC. Supplemented by reference TRBV2 and TRBJ2-6, the full variable domain reads EPEVTQTPSHQVTQMGQEVILRCVPISNHLYFYWYRQILGQKVEFLVSFYNNEISEKSEIFDDQFSVERPDGSNFTLKIRSTKLEDSAMYFCASNSRSGANVLTFGAGSRLTVL.

The V and J genes are TRBV6-5 and TRBJ1-2; weak D call: TRBD1 (5 bases). The CDR3 is made up of 14 amino acids. Trimming removed 8 bases at V and 4 bases at J, with 17 bases between. The germline gives CDR1 MNHEY, CDR2 SVGAGI. The chain's CDR3 is CASSVGRGSYGYTF. In DNA form, the CDR3 reads TGTGCCAGCTCGGTGGGGCGGGGTAGCTATGGCTACACCTTC.